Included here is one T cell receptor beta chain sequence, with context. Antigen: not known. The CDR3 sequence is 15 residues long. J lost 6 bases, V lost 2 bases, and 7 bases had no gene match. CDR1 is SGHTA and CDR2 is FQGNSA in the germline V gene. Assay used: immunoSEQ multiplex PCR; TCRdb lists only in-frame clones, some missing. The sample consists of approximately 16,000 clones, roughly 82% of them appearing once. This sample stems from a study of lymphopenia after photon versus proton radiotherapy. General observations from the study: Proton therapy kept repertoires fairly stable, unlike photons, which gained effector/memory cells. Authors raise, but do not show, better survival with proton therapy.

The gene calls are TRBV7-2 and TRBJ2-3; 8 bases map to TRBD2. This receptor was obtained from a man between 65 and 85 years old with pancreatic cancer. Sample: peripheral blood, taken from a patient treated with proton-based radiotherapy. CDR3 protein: CASSLQSGGGDTQYF. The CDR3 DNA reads TGTGCCAGCAGCTTACAGTCGGGAGGGGGGGATACGCAGTATTTT.